This TCR beta chain was sequenced in a study of metastatic and nonmetastatic thyroid tumors (dated by TCRdb to 2018 to 2021). Notes on the research overall: Repertoires from peripheral blood and from tumor or nodule tissue samples of malignant and benign thyroid patients were compared. The study at large found these results: In both blood and tumor samples, malignant tumors were reported to have significantly higher TCR beta diversity than benign nodules.

None of the patients had been given any treatment before thyroid surgery. Using T-cell receptor beta sequencing, the researchers looked back retrospectively at clinical samples from patients, gathered between the early 2010s and the late 2010s. Library method: PCR. The listed sequencing device is Illumina HiSeq 4000. High-throughput sequencing was used to profile the TCR beta-chain CDR3 region of each patient. In the authors' own workflow: The researchers built a classifier to tell apart papillary thyroid cancer patients with distant metastasis, based on CDR3 differences among clinicopathological groups. The Shannon index was used to measure repertoire diversity, and the Morisita-Horn index was used to measure how similar tumor and blood repertoires were. TCRdb handled the public reads itself, with Q25 trimming in fastp and clone calling in MiXCR, and kept productive beta chains. The V and J calls shown here were made by TCRdb, not taken from the authors' results. The sample table holds tens of thousands of clones, of which 20% to 25% were seen once. The ten largest clonotypes hold approximately 40% of the sample.

The CDR3 covers 15 residues, taking in both the cysteine and the phenylalanine. This entry keeps only the CDR3 DNA: 45 bases, framed from base 1. CDR1 and CDR2, looked up from the germline V gene (reference sequence), are DFQATT and SNEGSKA. Trimming takes 3 bases from V and 5 bases from J, and the germline ends sit 17 bases apart. As to this clone: Its specific antigen is unknown. A read error may explain this, as a much larger clone is one base away. Other DNA sequences in the same sample also yield this CDR3.

In this chain, TRBV20-1 is recombined with TRBJ2-1, with the D call perhaps TRBD1 or TRBD2, each one matching 5 bases. The receptor's source is a female donor with papillary thyroid cancer or a benign thyroid nodule (not recorded which). Some clones in this sample may be carry-over from other donors' samples. Source material: blood. The CDR3 sequence is CSARDIGAMNNEQFF. The sequenced DNA: TGCAGTGCTAGGGATATCGGGGCGATGAACAATGAGCAGTTCTTC.